This T cell receptor (beta chain) was found in a study of technical replicates of blood from several donors. Data came from immunoSEQ multiplex PCR; TCRdb stores just in-frame clones and leaves some out. The sample includes 75,000 to 85,000 clones, approximately 75% of them seen just once. Germline loops: CDR1 MNHEY, CDR2 SVGAGI. Trimming left V 2 bases short and J 3 bases short, with 16 bases between. This CDR3 has 16 residues. This clone occurred once. The sequence came from a human donor in good health. Some clones in this sample may be carry-over from other donors' samples. This chain connects TRBV6-5 to TRBJ1-2, with D tentatively TRBD1 (6 bases). The material sequenced was PBMCs. The CDR3 nucleotides read TGTGCCAGCAGTTACGCAGGGGCCGTCGGGTACTATGGCTACACCTTC. Translation: CASSYAGAVGYYGYTF.